This note documents a single T cell receptor (beta chain) sequence. Its cognate antigen is unknown. The data stem from a study of CXCR3-negative and CXCR3-positive naive CD8 T cells. Study as a whole: Total TRB output reached 130 million to 150 million reads, about 1.5 +/- 0.3 million per library.

Study-wide findings and caveats: Memory CD8+ T cell repertoires were far less diverse than both naive subsets. In naive cells, CXCR3-negative and CXCR3-positive subsets had similar TRBV-TRBJ usage; memory cells differed. Against CXCR3-negative naive cells, CXCR3-positive naive cells showed more hydrophobic TRB CDR3s.

CD45RO-CCR7+CD27+CD95- expression identified naive CD8+ T cells. The libraries of TRB cDNA were constructed through 5' RACE using UMI labels. TCRdb re-called the 5' RACE reads; one entry per CDR3 protein, DNA not given. The repertoire table contains 65,000 to 75,000 distinct CDR3 sequences. The specimen was naive CXCR3+ CD8+ T cells from blood. Subset meaning: CD45RO-CCR7+CD27+CD95- naive CD8+ T cells expressing CXCR3 (TNR3+). The sequence was collected from a human donor in good health. Some clones in this sample may be carry-over from other donors' samples.

The CDR3: CASSYLGGTNTGELFF. The J gene is TRBJ2-2, the V gene TRBV14; the D call of TRBD2 rests on TCRdb alone, since no DNA is present to check it. Looked up from germline, CDR1 is SGHDN and CDR2 is FVKESK. CDR3 length: 16 residues.